The next 16 T cell receptor beta chains were all read from a single sample in a study of cytomegalovirus exposure and HLA in healthy donors. PCR amplification relied on 60 Vbeta primers (plus 13 Jbeta primers). Repertoires were generated with immunoSEQ multiplex PCR, while TCRdb's copy carries only in-frame clones and drops some. Of 55,000 to 80,000 clones listed, approximately 82% are singletons. The sequencing sample was made of PBMCs. The source is a woman between 35 and 50 years old in good health and CMV-seropositive.

The chain employs TRBV6-5 and TRBJ2-7, with 9 bases matching TRBD1. Germline V lookup: CDR1 MNHEY, CDR2 SVGAGI. V shed 8 bases and J 4 bases; nucleotides not matched to a gene: 9. The CDR3 covers 14 residues. The CDR3 nucleotides read TGTGCCAGCTCCCCTACAGGGGGCGATTACGAGCAGTACTTC. It specifies CASSPTGGDYEQYF.

Comment on this clone: A junction end diverges from the germline sequence, so it may reflect a read error. The chain employs TRBV5-6 and TRBJ1-2; possibly TRBD1 for D (5 bases). Germline assignment: CDR1 SGHDT and CDR2 YYEEEE. This CDR3 region has 16 residues. The CDR3 loop reads CASSLYTPTDPFGYTF. The CDR3 DNA reads as TGTGCCAGCAGCTTGTACACCCCGACAGATCCATTCGGCTACACTTTC.

The J gene is TRBJ1-2, the V gene TRBV7-9; TRBD1 agrees at 10 bases. CDR1 and CDR2 (germline): SEHNR, FQNEAQ (reference sequence). V shed 5 bases and J 8 bases; nucleotides not matched to a gene: 8. The CDR3 has 14 residues. DNA of the CDR3: TGTGCCAGCAGCATTTTGGGACAGGGGAAAGGCTACACCTTC. As protein: CASSILGQGKGYTF.

This rearrangement joins TRBV11-3 to TRBJ2-1, with a possible D match to TRBD1 (5 bases). CDR1 and CDR2 from the germline V gene are SGHNT and YENEEA. V dropped 5 bases and J dropped 8 bases, with 16 bases sitting between them. The CDR3 extends over 14 amino acids. CDR3 coding DNA: TGTGCCAGCAGCCCCGAGCAGGGCCGGGATGAGCAGTTCTTC. This encodes CASSPEQGRDEQFF. The whole variable domain, filled in from reference TRBV11-3 and TRBJ2-1, reads EAGVVQSPRYKIIEKKQPVAFWCNPISGHNTLYWYLQNLGQGPELLIRYENEEAVDDSQLPKDRFSAERLKGVDSTLKIQPAELGDSAVYLCASSPEQGRDEQFFGPGTRLTVL.

The chain couples TRBV2 to TRBJ1-2; perhaps TRBD1 as D (6 bases). Germline V CDR1 and CDR2: SNHLY, FYNNEI. This CDR3 region has 13 residues. Trimming removed 7 bases from V and 3 bases from J, with 12 bases in between. CDR3 in amino acids: CASKTRQDYGYTF. The CDR3, as DNA: TGTGCCAGCAAAACAAGACAGGACTATGGCTACACCTTC.

There are a few counts of this clone. The V and J genes are TRBV4-3 and TRBJ1-4, with no clear D. The CDR3 is made up of 16 amino acids. V was trimmed by 2 bases and J by 3 bases, leaving 13 bases between them. Germline V gives CDR1 LGHNA, CDR2 YSLEER. The CDR3 DNA reads as TGCGCCAGCAGCCAAACGCCGGGAGGCCCTAATGAAAAACTGTTTTTT. This translates into CASSQTPGGPNEKLFF.

The V gene is TRBV19, the J gene TRBJ1-5; 7 nucleotides match TRBD1. V dropped 6 bases and J dropped 1; count of bases not matched to a gene: 3. Germline values: CDR1 LNHDA, CDR2 SQIVND (reference sequence). The CDR3 is made up of 14 amino acids. In DNA, the CDR3 is TGTGCCAGTAGGTGGGGACAGAGCAATCAGCCCCAGCATTTT. Protein: CASRWGQSNQPQHF.

CDR3 protein: CASSLDRNSPLHF. The CDR3, as DNA: TGTGCCAGCAGCCTCGACAGGAATTCACCCCTCCACTTT. This chain uses TRBV11-3 with TRBJ1-6, with D perhaps matching TRBD1 (6 bases). Trimming removed 5 bases from V and 7 bases from J, with 9 bases in between. The CDR3 spans 13 residues. Germline CDR1 and CDR2: SGHNT and YENEEA.

As regards this clone: The junction does not match germline at one end; this may be a read error. J is TRBJ1-1 and V is TRBV7-9, with a weak D call TRBD1 (5 bases). The CDR3 consists of 16 residues. Germline V gene lookup returns CDR1 SEHNR and CDR2 FQNEAQ (reference sequence). CDR3 in amino acids: CSSSLDRPGWNTEAFF. The CDR3 DNA is TGTTCCAGCAGCTTAGATAGGCCAGGGTGGAACACTGAAGCTTTCTTT. The full variable domain, its missing parts supplied by reference TRBV7-9 and TRBJ1-1, is DTGVSQNPRHKITKRGQNVTFRCDPISEHNRLYWYRQTLGQGPEFLTYFQNEAQLEKSRLLSDRFSAERPKGSFSTLEIQRTEQGDSAMYLCSSSLDRPGWNTEAFFGQGTRLTVV.

The V and J genes are TRBV6-5 and TRBJ2-1, with D possibly being TRBD2 (5 bases). Germline V gives CDR1 MNHEY, CDR2 SVGAGI. V was clipped by 6 bases and J by 7 bases, with 16 bases between them. CDR3 length: 14 amino acids. The CDR3 region has the DNA TGTGCCAGCAGGACTCGTCGGGGTTCAAATGAGCAGTTCTTC. Protein: CASRTRRGSNEQFF.

This chain connects TRBV2 to TRBJ1-5; D is undetermined. Trimming took off 1 base at V and 4 bases at J, with 8 bases between the two ends. Germline CDR1 reads SNHLY; CDR2 reads FYNNEI. The CDR3 loop spans 14 amino acids. The CDR3, as DNA: TGTGCCAGCAGTGAAGACAGCATGAATCAGCCCCAGCATTTT. Its translation is CASSEDSMNQPQHF.

CDR3 loop: CASSLSGVWNRVGYTF. The CDR3 DNA reads TGTGCCAGCAGCTTATCAGGGGTTTGGAACAGGGTGGGCTACACCTTC. The chain recombines TRBV7-9 with TRBJ1-2; D might be TRBD1 (6 bases). The germline V gene encodes CDR1 SEHNR and CDR2 FQNEAQ (reference sequence). This CDR3 comprises 16 residues. V dropped 2 bases and J dropped 8 bases, with 21 bases sitting between them.

This sequence joins TRBV9 and TRBJ2-3, with 9 bases matching TRBD1. After removal of 4 bases from V and 1 base from J, the junction contained 10 bases not matched to a gene. This CDR3 is 17 amino acids long. Germline V CDR1 and CDR2: SGDLS, YYNGEE. The CDR3 coding sequence is TGTGCCAGCAGCCGGGACAGGGCATGGGAGGGCACAGATACGCAGTATTTT. It specifies CASSRDRAWEGTDTQYF.

V usage is TRBV7-3 and J usage is TRBJ1-6, with TRBD1 matching 10 bases. This CDR3 is 13 amino acids long. CDR1 is SGHTA and CDR2 is FQGTGA in the germline V gene. The V and J ends lost 5 bases and 11 bases, in that order; junction bases with no gene match: 3. CDR3: CASSVGQGAPLHF. The DNA for the CDR3 is TGTGCCAGCAGCGTCGGACAGGGGGCACCCCTCCACTTT.

The genes are TRBV30 and TRBJ1-1, with D tentatively TRBD1 (6 bases). CDR3 length: 14 amino acids. Trimming removed 4 bases from V and 4 bases from J, with 16 bases in between. Germline V gene lookup returns CDR1 GTSNPN and CDR2 SVGIG (reference sequence). The CDR3 spells CAWKTGEYSTEAFF. CDR3 nucleotides: TGTGCCTGGAAGACAGGAGAATATAGCACTGAAGCTTTCTTT.

The V call is TRBV7-2, the J call TRBJ1-1; TRBD1 might be the D (6 bases). Germline CDR1 is SGHTA and CDR2 is FQGNSA. The CDR3 sequence is 15 residues long. Trimming removed 1 base from V and 5 bases from J, with 14 bases in between. The DNA for the CDR3 is TGTGCCAGCAGCTTAGTGGGCAGGGGTGATACTGAAGCTTTCTTT. Protein product: CASSLVGRGDTEAFF. The entire variable domain, with the rest obtained from reference TRBV7-2 and TRBJ1-1, is as follows: GAGVSQSPSNKVTEKGKDVELRCDPISGHTALYWYRQSLGQGLEFLIYFQGNSAPDKSGLPSDRFSAERTGGSVSTLTIQRTQQEDSAVYLCASSLVGRGDTEAFFGQGTRLTVV.